One sample yielded the 22 T cell receptor beta chains listed below, sequenced in a study of T-cell reconstitution after alpha-beta-depleted transplantation in children. Library preparation (for TCRbeta) was performed with unique molecular identifiers. In TCRdb, the PCR reads were re-called with MiXCR into one record per CDR3 protein. The data hold around 300,000 distinct CDR3 sequences, with roughly 21% observed a single time. The sample here was PBMCs, mostly from graft donor cells, taken 180 days after TCRalphabeta/CD19-depleted stem cell transplant. The receptors shown here come from a male patient between 10 and 17 years old who had a stem cell transplant for acute lymphoblastic leukemia, so the T cells may come from the graft donor.

This clonotype came up once. This chain uses TRBV24-1 with TRBJ1-2; D might be TRBD1 (5 bases). Germline V gene data show CDR1 as KGHDR and CDR2 as SFDVKD. CDR3 length equals 13 residues. The V end was cut by 7 bases, the J end by 7 bases, with 15 bases between. The CDR3 sequence: CATRDGGEIGYTF. Here the CDR3 DNA reads TGTGCCACCAGAGACGGAGGGGAAATTGGCTACACCTTC.

This sequence joins TRBV5-1 and TRBJ2-5, with 7 bases lining up with TRBD2. Germline V lookup: CDR1 SGHRS, CDR2 YFSETQ. The V and J ends lost 6 bases and 0 bases, in that order; junction bases with no gene match: 2. CDR3 length equals 13 residues. The chain's CDR3 is CASTGTNQETQYF. The DNA for the CDR3 is TGCGCCAGCACCGGGACTAACCAAGAGACCCAGTACTTC. Looking up the rest from reference TRBV5-1 and TRBJ2-5 gives the full variable domain: KAGVTQTPRYLIKTRGQQVTLSCSPISGHRSVSWYQQTPGQGLQFLFEYFSETQRNKGNFPGRFSGRQFSNSRSEMNVSTLELGDSALYLCASTGTNQETQYFGPGTRLLVL.

This clonotype has more than one count but fewer than ten. The V and J genes are TRBV7-3 and TRBJ2-1; D remains unclear. The CDR3 covers 17 residues. CDR1 SGHTA and CDR2 FQGTGA come from the germline V gene. Trimming removed 5 bases from V and 4 bases from J, with 21 bases in between. The CDR3 here is CASSPDLRRIPYNEQFF. In nucleotides, the CDR3 is TGTGCCAGCAGCCCAGACCTTCGACGCATCCCGTACAATGAGCAGTTCTTC.

The V and J genes are TRBV29-1 and TRBJ2-7, with 11 bases matching TRBD2. The CDR3 is 13 residues long. J gave up 6 bases and V 6 bases, and 7 bases lay outside the gene matches. Germline V gives CDR1 SQVTM, CDR2 ANQGSEA. CDR3 DNA sequence: TGCAGCGTCTTTCTACTAGCGGGAGTCGAGCAGTACTTC. As protein: CSVFLLAGVEQYF.

This clonotype was detected a few times. The J gene is TRBJ1-2, the V gene TRBV4-2; D possibly corresponds to TRBD1 (6 bases). Germline V gene data show CDR1 as LGHNA and CDR2 as YNFKEQ. The CDR3 consists of 17 residues. Trimming removed 0 bases at V and 2 bases at J, with 16 bases between. For the CDR3, the DNA is TGTGCCAGCAGCCAAGATTTTGTTTCGACAGGCAACTATGGCTACACCTTC. It is translated as CASSQDFVSTGNYGYTF.

This chain links TRBV7-2 with TRBJ1-1; possibly TRBD1 for D (6 bases). This CDR3 region has 16 residues. The germline V and J ends were trimmed by 4 bases and 3 bases, with 18 bases remaining between them. The germline gives CDR1 SGHTA, CDR2 FQGNSA. The CDR3 protein is CASSSQGFGLDTEAFF. CDR3 DNA: TGTGCCAGCAGCTCACAGGGTTTTGGGTTAGACACTGAAGCTTTCTTT. Full variable domain (rest looked up from reference TRBV7-2 and TRBJ1-1): GAGVSQSPSNKVTEKGKDVELRCDPISGHTALYWYRQSLGQGLEFLIYFQGNSAPDKSGLPSDRFSAERTGGSVSTLTIQRTQQEDSAVYLCASSSQGFGLDTEAFFGQGTRLTVV.

The J gene is TRBJ2-3, the V gene TRBV12-3 or TRBV12-4, with TRBD1 matching over 8 bases. The CDR3 is 17 residues long. The V segment lost 11 bases and the J segment 2 bases; nucleotides outside the gene matches: 18. The CDR3 is CAFRGNRGDGATDTQYF. The DNA for the CDR3 is TGTGCCTTCAGGGGGAACAGGGGGGATGGGGCCACAGATACGCAGTATTTT.

This clonotype was counted between two and nine times. The rearrangement joins TRBV7-2 to TRBJ2-3, with TRBD1 identical over 11 bases. The CDR3 runs to 16 residues. Per the germline V gene, CDR1 is SGHTA and CDR2 is FQGNSA. V was pared by 5 bases and J by 4 bases, with 8 bases of the junction left unmatched. CDR3 in amino acids: CASSLRTGGASDTQYF. In DNA, the CDR3 is TGTGCCAGCAGCCTTCGGACAGGGGGCGCGTCAGATACGCAGTATTTT.

The table lists this clonotype with many counts. This chain connects TRBV27 to TRBJ2-7; 10 positions match TRBD1. The CDR3 is 13 amino acids. Germline lookup yields CDR1 MNHEY and CDR2 SMNVEV (reference sequence). Unmatched junction bases numbered 3, after V lost 6 bases and J lost 4 bases. The CDR3 coding sequence is TGTGCCAGCAGCCGGGACAGGGGTTACGAGCAGTACTTC. Its translation: CASSRDRGYEQYF.

This clonotype was detected a few times. This chain links TRBV6-1 with TRBJ2-7; 10 bases match TRBD2. Germline V gene sequence: CDR1 MNHNS, CDR2 SASEGT. The ends lost 7 bases at V and 3 bases at J; junction bases unmatched: 9. The CDR3 is made up of 15 amino acids. CDR3 protein: CASTISGRAGYEQYF. Written as DNA, the CDR3 is TGTGCCAGCACCATCAGCGGGAGGGCCGGCTACGAGCAGTACTTC.

This clonotype has only a few counts. In DNA, the CDR3 is TGTGCCAGCAGACCGGGACAGGGTGTCAATGAGCAGTTCTTC. This encodes CASRPGQGVNEQFF. The chain employs TRBV6-1 and TRBJ2-1; 9 bases map to TRBD1. The length of the CDR3 is 14 residues. Germline V gene sequence: CDR1 MNHNS, CDR2 SASEGT. Losses at the gene ends were 6 bases for V and 6 bases for J; bases not matched to a gene: 6.

The genes are TRBV24-1 and TRBJ2-7; TRBD1 is a possible D gene (7 bases). Germline values: CDR1 KGHDR, CDR2 SFDVKD. CDR3 length: 15 residues. Between the trimmed V and J ends, which lost 3 bases and 0 bases, there was a span of 11 bases. CDR3 bases: TGTGCCACCAGTGATGGGGGGACAGCCTCCTACGAGCAGTACTTC. Protein: CATSDGGTASYEQYF.

This clonotype has only a few counts. The rearrangement joins TRBV5-1 to TRBJ1-1; possible D gene TRBD1, 6 bases. V lost 0 bases to trimming and J lost 1 base, with 13 bases between them. The CDR3 is 16 residues long. CDR1 and CDR2 (germline): SGHRS, YFSETQ. CDR3 in DNA: TGCGCCAGCAGCTTGGCTACCACAGGGTGGAACACTGAAGCTTTCTTT. Amino acids: CASSLATTGWNTEAFF.

This clonotype has more than one count but fewer than ten. This chain connects TRBV5-6 to TRBJ2-5; no firm D call. V was cut by 4 bases and J by 1 base, with 14 bases left in between. This CDR3 has 15 residues. Looked up from germline, CDR1 is SGHDT and CDR2 is YYEEEE. CDR3 in amino acids: CASSLMTGTQETQYF. Written as DNA, the CDR3 is TGTGCCAGCAGCCTCATGACCGGAACCCAAGAGACCCAGTACTTC.

The chain has TRBV5-1 and TRBJ1-1; D is unclear. Between the trimmed V and J ends, which lost 0 bases and 2 bases, there was a span of 11 bases. The CDR3 runs to 15 residues. Germline V gives CDR1 SGHRS, CDR2 YFSETQ. In nucleotides, the CDR3 is TGCGCCAGCAGCTTGGCCTTGGGAAGAAACACTGAAGCTTTCTTT. Translating gives CASSLALGRNTEAFF.

This clonotype was seen more than once but under ten times. The chain is built from TRBV28 and TRBJ2-1, with 9 nucleotides matching TRBD1. CDR1 is MDHEN and CDR2 is SYDVKM in the germline V gene. Losses at the gene ends were 7 bases for V and 5 bases for J; bases not matched to a gene: 9. The CDR3 has 15 amino acids. In DNA, the CDR3 is TGTGCCAGCACTCGGGACAGGGAAGCCCACAATGAGCAGTTCTTC. Protein product: CASTRDREAHNEQFF.

V gene TRBV20-1 combines with J gene TRBJ2-3, with 11 positions matching TRBD2. J lost 2 bases, V lost 6 bases, and 7 bases had no gene match. This CDR3 has 15 residues. Looked up from germline, CDR1 is DFQATT and CDR2 is SNEGSKA (reference sequence). The CDR3 sequence: CSANGLAGFTDTQYF. Written as DNA, the CDR3 is TGCAGTGCCAACGGACTAGCGGGCTTCACAGATACGCAGTATTTT.

This chain uses TRBV12-5 with TRBJ2-1; the match to TRBD1 covers 7 bases. V shed 1 base and J 4 bases; nucleotides not matched to a gene: 1. CDR1 and CDR2 (germline): LGHNT, FRNRAP. The CDR3 is 14 residues long. CDR3 residues: CASGLGQGYNEQFF. CDR3 coding DNA: TGTGCTAGTGGTTTGGGACAGGGATACAATGAGCAGTTCTTC.

The rearrangement links TRBV6-5 to TRBJ2-1, with D unresolved. V lost 4 bases and J lost 6, with 22 bases in between. Germline loops: CDR1 MNHEY, CDR2 SVGAGI. The CDR3 consists of 17 residues. The CDR3 DNA reads as TGTGCCAGCAGTTTCAACCTCAGGCCTTCCCCCTTCAATGAGCAGTTCTTC. Residues: CASSFNLRPSPFNEQFF.

V usage is TRBV7-9 and J usage is TRBJ2-7, with TRBD2 matching 13 bases. V trimming: 5 bases; J trimming: 5 bases; junction bases outside the gene matches: 6. From germline, CDR1 is SEHNR and CDR2 FQNEAQ (reference sequence). The CDR3 extends over 15 amino acids. The CDR3 sequence is CASSLRTSGSNEQYF. DNA for the CDR3: TGTGCCAGCAGCCTAAGGACTAGCGGGAGTAACGAGCAGTACTTC.

This clonotype was seen a few times. The J gene is TRBJ2-7, the V gene TRBV27, with unresolved D. Germline loops: CDR1 MNHEY, CDR2 SMNVEV (reference sequence). The V end lost 4 bases, the J end lost 1 base, and 11 bases lay between the germline ends. The CDR3 is made up of 14 amino acids. The CDR3 is CASSYGSSSYEQYF. Written as DNA, the CDR3 is TGTGCCAGCAGTTATGGTTCGTCGTCCTACGAGCAGTACTTC.

There are many counts of this clonotype. This chain connects TRBV12-3 or TRBV12-4 to TRBJ2-5, with TRBD1 identical over 7 bases. The CDR3 has 14 residues. J was trimmed by 0 bases and V by 7 bases; bases with no gene match: 5. The DNA of the CDR3 is TGTGCCAGCAACAAAAGGGGGCACCAAGAGACCCAGTACTTC. It encodes CASNKRGHQETQYF.